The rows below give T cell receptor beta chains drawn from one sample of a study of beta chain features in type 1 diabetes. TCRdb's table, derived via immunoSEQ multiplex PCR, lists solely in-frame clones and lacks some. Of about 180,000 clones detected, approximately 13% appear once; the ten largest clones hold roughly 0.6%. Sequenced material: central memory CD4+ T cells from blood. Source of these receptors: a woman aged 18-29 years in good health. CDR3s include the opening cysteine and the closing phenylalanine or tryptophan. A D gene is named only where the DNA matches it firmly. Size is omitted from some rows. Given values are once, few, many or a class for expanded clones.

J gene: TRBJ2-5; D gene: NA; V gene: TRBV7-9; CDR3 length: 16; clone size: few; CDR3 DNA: TGTGCCAGCAGCTTAGGGCGGGACCCGTACCAAGAGACCCAGTACTTC; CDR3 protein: CASSLGRDPYQETQYF
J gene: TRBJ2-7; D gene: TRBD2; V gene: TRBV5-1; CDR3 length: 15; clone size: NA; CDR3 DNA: TGCGCCAGCAGCCCGGGACTAGCGGGAGCTAGCGAGCAGTACTTC; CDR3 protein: CASSPGLAGASEQYF
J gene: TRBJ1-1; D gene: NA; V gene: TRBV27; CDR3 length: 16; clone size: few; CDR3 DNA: TGTGCCAGCAGTCCTAGGACTGTGGACTATACGACTGAAGCTTTCTTT; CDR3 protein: CASSPRTVDYTTEAFF
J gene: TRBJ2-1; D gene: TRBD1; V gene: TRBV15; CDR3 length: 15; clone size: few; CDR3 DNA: TGTGCCACCAGACCCGGGACAGGCTCCTACAATGAGCAGTTCTTC; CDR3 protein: CATRPGTGSYNEQFF
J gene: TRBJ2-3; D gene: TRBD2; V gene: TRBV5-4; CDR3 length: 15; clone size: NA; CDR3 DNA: TGTGCCAGCAGCCTGCGCACTAGCGGCACAGATACGCAGTATTTT; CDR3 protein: CASSLRTSGTDTQYF
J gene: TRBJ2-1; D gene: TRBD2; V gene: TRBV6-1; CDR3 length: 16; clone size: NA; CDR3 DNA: TGTGCCAGCAGTGCTTTAGCGGGAGGGCTTATGGATGAGCAGTTCTTC; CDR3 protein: CASSALAGGLMDEQFF
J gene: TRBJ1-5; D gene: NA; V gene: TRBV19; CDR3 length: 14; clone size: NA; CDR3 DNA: TGTGCCAGTAGTGTCGGACAAAACAATCAGCCCCAGCATTTT; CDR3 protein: CASSVGQNNQPQHF
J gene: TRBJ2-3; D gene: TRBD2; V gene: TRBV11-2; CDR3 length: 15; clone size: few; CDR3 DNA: TGTGCCAGCAGCTTATTCGGCGGGAGTGGTGATACGCAGTATTTT; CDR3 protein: CASSLFGGSGDTQYF
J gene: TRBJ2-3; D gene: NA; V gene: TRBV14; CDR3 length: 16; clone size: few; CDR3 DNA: TGTGCCAGCAGCCAAGAACGAGTTCGCTCGTCAGATACGCAGTATTTT; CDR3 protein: CASSQERVRSSDTQYF
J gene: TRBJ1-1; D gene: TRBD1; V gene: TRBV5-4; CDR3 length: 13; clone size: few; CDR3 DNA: TGTGCCAGCAGCAGGGACAGAAACACTGAAGCTTTCTTT; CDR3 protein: CASSRDRNTEAFF
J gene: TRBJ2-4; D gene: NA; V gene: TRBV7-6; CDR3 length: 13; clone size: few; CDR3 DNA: TGTGCCAGCAGCGCGGACAGAGGGAGCATTCAGTACTTC; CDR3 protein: CASSADRGSIQYF
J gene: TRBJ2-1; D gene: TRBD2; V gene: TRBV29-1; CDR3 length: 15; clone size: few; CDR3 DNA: TGCAGCGTCGGCCAAACTAGCGGGCGGTACAATGAGCAGTTCTTC; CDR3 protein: CSVGQTSGRYNEQFF
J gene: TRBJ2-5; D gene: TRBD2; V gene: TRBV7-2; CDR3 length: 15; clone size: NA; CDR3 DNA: TGTGCCAGCAGCTTAGTCGGGCCTAGCGGGGGGCCCCAGTACTTC; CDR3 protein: CASSLVGPSGGPQYF
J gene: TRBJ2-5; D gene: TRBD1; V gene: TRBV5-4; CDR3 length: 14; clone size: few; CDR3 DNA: TGTGCCAGCAGCCAGACAGGGGGCGAAGAGACCCAGTACTTC; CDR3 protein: CASSQTGGEETQYF
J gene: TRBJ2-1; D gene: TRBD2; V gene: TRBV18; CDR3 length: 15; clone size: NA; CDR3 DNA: TGTGCCAGCTCACCGGGACTAGCGAACTACAATGAGCAGTTCTTC; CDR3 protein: CASSPGLANYNEQFF
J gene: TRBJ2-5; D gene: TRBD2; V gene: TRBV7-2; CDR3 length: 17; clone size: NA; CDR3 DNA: TGTGCCAGCAGCTCCGGTAGCGGGAGGTCTCGGTGGGAGACCCAGTACTTC; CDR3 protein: CASSSGSGRSRWETQYF
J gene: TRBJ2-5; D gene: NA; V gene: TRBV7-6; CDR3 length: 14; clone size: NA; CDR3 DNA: TGTGCCAGCAGCCCGAACGCGGTGGGAGAGACCCAGTACTTC; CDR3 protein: CASSPNAVGETQYF
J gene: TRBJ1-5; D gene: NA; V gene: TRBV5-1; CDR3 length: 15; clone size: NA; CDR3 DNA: TGCGCCAGCAGCTTGACAGGAACATCCCGTCAGCCCCAGCATTTT; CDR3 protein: CASSLTGTSRQPQHF
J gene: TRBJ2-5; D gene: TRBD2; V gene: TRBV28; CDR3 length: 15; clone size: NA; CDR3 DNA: TGTGCCAGCAGTCGACTAAGCGGGAGAGGAGAGACCCAGTACTTC; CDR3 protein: CASSRLSGRGETQYF
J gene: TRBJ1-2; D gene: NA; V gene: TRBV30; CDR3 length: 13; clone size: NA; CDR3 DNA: TGTGCCTGGAGTGTACAGGGCCCCTATGGCTACACCTTC; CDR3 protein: CAWSVQGPYGYTF
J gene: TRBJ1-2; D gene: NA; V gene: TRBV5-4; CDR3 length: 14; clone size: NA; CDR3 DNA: TGTGCCAGCAGGCAGGCCCAGGGTCTTTATGGCTACACCTTC; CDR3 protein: CASRQAQGLYGYTF
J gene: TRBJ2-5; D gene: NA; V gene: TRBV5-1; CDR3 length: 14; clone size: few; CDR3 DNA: TGCGCCAGCAGCTTGGCGACTACTAAAGAGACCCAGTACTTC; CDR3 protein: CASSLATTKETQYF
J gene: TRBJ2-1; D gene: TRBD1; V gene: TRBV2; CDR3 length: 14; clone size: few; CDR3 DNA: TGTGCCAGCAGTGGGACAGGGAGCGGAGCTGAGCAGTTCTTC; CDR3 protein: CASSGTGSGAEQFF
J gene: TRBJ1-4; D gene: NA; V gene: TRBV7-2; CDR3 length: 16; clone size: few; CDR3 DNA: TGTGCCAGCAGCTTAGGCCCCGCCGCGGGAGTTGAAAAACTGTTTTTT; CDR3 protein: CASSLGPAAGVEKLFF
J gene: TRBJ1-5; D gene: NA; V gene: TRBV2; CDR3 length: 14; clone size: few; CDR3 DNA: TGTGCCAGCAGTGAATTTCGGGTGGATCAGCCCCAGCATTTT; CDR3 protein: CASSEFRVDQPQHF
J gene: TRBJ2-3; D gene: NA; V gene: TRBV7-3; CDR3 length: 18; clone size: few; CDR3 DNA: TGTGCCAGCAGCTTAACGTGGAGTGGAGGCGGGGTCACAGATACGCAGTATTTT; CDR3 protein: CASSLTWSGGGVTDTQYF
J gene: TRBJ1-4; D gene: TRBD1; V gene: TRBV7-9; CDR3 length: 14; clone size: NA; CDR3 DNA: TGTGCCAGCAGCGAGGACAGGGTAGGCGAAAAACTGTTTTTT; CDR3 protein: CASSEDRVGEKLFF
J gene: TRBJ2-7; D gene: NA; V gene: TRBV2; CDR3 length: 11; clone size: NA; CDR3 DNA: TGTGCCAGCAGGTACAATTACGAGCAGTACTTC; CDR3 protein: CASRYNYEQYF
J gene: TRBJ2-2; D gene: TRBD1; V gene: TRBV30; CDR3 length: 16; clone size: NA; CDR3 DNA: TGTGCCTGGAGACCCCGGGACAGGGAGCGCACCGGGGAGCTGTTTTTT; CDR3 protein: CAWRPRDRERTGELFF
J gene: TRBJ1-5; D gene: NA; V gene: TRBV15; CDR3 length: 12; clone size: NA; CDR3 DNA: TGTGCCACCAGCTATTTGAATCAGCCCCAGCATTTT; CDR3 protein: CATSYLNQPQHF
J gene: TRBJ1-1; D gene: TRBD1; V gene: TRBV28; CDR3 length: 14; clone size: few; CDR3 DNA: TGTGCCAGCAGTCCCGAATACCCTGACAGGGCAGCTTTCTTT; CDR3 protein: CASSPEYPDRAAFF